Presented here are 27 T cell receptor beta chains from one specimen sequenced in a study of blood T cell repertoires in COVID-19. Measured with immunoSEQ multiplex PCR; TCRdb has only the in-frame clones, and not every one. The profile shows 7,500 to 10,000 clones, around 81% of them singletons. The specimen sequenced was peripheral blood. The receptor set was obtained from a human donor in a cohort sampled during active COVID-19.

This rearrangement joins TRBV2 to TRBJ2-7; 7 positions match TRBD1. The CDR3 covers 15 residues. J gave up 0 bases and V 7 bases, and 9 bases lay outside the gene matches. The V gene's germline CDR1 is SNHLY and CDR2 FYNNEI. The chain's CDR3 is CASNTKPGGSYEQYF. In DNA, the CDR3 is TGTGCCAGCAACACTAAGCCAGGGGGCTCCTACGAGCAGTACTTC.

The DNA of the CDR3 is TGTGCCAGCAGCCCTATGACTCGGTACGAGCAGTACTTC. The encoded protein is CASSPMTRYEQYF. This chain joins TRBV7-3 and TRBJ2-7; unclear D gene. The CDR3 has 13 amino acids. V was pared by 5 bases and J by 4 bases, with 12 bases between. Germline CDR1 and CDR2: SGHTA and FQGTGA.

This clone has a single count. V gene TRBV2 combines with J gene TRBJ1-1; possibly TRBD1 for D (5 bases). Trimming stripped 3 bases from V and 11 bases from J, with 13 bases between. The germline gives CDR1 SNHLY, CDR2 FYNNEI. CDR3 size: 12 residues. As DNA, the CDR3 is TGTGCCAGCAGTGAGGGGGGGAGCGGGGCTTTCTTT. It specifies CASSEGGSGAFF.

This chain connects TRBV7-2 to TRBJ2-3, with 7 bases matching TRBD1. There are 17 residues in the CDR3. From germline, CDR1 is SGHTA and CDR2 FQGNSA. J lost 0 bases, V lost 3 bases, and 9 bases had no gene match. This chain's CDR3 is CASSFFQGVSSTDTQYF. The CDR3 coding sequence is TGTGCCAGCAGCTTTTTTCAGGGGGTCTCTAGCACAGATACGCAGTATTTT.

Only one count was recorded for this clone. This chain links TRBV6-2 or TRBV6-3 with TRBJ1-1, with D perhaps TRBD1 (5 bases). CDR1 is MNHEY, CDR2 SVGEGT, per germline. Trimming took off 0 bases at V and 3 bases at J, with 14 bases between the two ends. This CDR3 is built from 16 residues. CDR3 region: CASSYSRGKRDTEAFF. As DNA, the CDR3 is TGTGCCAGCAGTTACTCGCGGGGGAAGCGGGACACTGAAGCTTTCTTT.

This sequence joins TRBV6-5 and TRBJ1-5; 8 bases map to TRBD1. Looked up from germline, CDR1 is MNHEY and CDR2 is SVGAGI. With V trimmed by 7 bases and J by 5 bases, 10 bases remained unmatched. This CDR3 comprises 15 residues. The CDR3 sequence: CASTETGAGDQPQHF. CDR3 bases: TGTGCCAGCACAGAGACAGGGGCCGGCGATCAGCCCCAGCATTTT.

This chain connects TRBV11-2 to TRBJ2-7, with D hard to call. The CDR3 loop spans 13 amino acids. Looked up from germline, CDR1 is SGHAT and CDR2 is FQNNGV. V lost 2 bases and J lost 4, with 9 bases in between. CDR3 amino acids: CASSLKGGYEQYF. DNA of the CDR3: TGTGCCAGCAGCTTAAAAGGCGGATACGAGCAGTACTTC.

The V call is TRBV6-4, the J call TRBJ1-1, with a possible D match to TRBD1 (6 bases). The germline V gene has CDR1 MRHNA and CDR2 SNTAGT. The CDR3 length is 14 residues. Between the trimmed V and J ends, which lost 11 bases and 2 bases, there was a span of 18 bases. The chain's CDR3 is CAPTPEGHNTEAFF. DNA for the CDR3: TGTGCCCCCACCCCCGAGGGACATAACACTGAAGCTTTCTTT.

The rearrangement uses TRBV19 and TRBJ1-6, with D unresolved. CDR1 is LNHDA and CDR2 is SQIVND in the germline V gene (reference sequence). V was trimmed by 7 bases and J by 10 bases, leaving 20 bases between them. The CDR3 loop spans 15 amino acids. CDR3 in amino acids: CASTIGSTLHSPLHF. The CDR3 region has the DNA TGTGCCAGTACGATAGGGAGTACGTTACACTCACCCCTCCACTTT.

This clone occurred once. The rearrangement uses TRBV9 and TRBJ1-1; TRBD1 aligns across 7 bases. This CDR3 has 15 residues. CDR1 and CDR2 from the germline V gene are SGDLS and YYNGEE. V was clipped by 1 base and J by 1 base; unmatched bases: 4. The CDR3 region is CASSVRDSQNTEAFF. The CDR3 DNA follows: TGTGCCAGCAGCGTAAGGGACAGCCAGAACACTGAAGCTTTCTTT. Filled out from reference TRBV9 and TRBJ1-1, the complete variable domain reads DSGVTQTPKHLITATGQRVTLRCSPRSGDLSVYWYQQSLDQGLQFLIQYYNGEERAKGNILERFSAQQFPDLHSELNLSSLELGDSALYFCASSVRDSQNTEAFFGQGTRLTVV.

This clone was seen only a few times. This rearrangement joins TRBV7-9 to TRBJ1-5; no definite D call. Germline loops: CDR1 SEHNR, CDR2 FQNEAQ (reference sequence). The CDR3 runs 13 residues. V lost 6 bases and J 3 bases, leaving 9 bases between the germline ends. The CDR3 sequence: CASSIGANQPQHF. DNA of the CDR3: TGTGCCAGCAGTATTGGAGCCAATCAGCCCCAGCATTTT.

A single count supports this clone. Written as DNA, the CDR3 is TGTGCCAGCAGCCAAGTCATGACAGGGGGGGTCTCCTACGAGCAGTACTTC. Amino acid sequence: CASSQVMTGGVSYEQYF. This chain joins TRBV3-1 (or the pseudogene TRBV3-2) and TRBJ2-7, with 9 bases identical to TRBD1. Germline-derived CDR1 and CDR2 are LGHDT and YNNKEL (reference sequence). The CDR3 covers 17 residues. Trimming at V came to 1 base and at J to 0 bases, leaving 7 bases not matched to a gene.

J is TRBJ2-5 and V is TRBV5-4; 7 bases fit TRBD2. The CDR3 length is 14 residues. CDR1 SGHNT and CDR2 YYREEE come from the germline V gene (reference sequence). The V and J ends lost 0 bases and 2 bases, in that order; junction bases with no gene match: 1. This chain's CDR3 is CASSLGAGQETQYF. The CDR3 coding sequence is TGTGCCAGCAGCTTGGGAGCGGGGCAAGAGACCCAGTACTTC.

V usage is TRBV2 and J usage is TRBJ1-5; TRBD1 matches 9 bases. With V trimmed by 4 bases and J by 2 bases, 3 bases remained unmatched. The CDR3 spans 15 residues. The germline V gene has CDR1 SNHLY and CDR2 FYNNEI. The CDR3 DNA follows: TGTGCCAGCAGTGCGACAGGGGGTGGCAATCAGCCCCAGCATTTT. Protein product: CASSATGGGNQPQHF.

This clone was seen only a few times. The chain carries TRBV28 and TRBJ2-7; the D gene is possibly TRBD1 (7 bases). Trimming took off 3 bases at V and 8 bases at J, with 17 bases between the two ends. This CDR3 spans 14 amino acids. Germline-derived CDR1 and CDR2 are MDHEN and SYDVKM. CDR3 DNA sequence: TGTGCCAGCAGTTTGGAGGGGGCCCCTATCCAGCAGTACTTC. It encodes CASSLEGAPIQQYF.

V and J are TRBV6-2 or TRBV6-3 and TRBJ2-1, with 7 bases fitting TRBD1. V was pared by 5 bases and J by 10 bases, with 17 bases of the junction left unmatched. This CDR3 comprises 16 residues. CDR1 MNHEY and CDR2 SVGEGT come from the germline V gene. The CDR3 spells CASSPRPARQGKEQFF. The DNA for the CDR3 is TGTGCCAGCAGTCCAAGGCCAGCCCGACAGGGTAAAGAGCAGTTCTTC.

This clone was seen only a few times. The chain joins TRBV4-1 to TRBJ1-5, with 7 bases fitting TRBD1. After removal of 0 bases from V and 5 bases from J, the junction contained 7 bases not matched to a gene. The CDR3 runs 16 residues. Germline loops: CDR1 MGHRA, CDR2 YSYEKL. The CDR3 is CASSQDPGQAHQPQHF. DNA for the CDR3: TGCGCCAGCAGCCAAGATCCCGGACAGGCGCATCAGCCCCAGCATTTT.

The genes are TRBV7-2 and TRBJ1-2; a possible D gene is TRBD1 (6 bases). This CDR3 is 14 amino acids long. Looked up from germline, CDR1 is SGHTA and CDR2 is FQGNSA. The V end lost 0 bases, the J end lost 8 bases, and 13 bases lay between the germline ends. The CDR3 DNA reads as TGTGCCAGCAGCTTAGCGGGGGCGGGGGGGGGCTACACCTTC. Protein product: CASSLAGAGGGYTF.

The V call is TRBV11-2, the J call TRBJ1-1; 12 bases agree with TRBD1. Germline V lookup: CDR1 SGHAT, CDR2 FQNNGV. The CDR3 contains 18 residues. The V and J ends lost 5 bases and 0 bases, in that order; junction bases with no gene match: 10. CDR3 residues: CASSVGQGAFYVNTEAFF. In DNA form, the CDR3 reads TGTGCCAGCAGCGTGGGACAGGGGGCCTTCTACGTGAACACTGAAGCTTTCTTT.

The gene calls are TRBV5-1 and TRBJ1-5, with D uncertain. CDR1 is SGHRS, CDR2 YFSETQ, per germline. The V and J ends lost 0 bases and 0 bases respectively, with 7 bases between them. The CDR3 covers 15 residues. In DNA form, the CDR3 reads TGCGCCAGCAGCTTGGACGGGTATAGCAATCAGCCCCAGCATTTT. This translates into CASSLDGYSNQPQHF.

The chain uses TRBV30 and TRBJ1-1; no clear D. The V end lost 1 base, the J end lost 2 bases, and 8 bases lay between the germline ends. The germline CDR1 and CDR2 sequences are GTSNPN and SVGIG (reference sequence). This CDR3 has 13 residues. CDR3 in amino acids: CAWSAGGNTEAFF. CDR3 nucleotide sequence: TGTGCCTGGAGTGCCGGAGGAAACACTGAAGCTTTCTTT.

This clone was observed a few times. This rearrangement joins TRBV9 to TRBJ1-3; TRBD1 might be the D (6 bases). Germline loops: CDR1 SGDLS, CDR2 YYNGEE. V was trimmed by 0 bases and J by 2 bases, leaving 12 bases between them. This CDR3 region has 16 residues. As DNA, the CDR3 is TGTGCCAGCAGCGTAGCTCGGGACAACGCTGGAAACACCATATATTTT. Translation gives CASSVARDNAGNTIYF. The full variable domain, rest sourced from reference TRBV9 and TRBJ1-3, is DSGVTQTPKHLITATGQRVTLRCSPRSGDLSVYWYQQSLDQGLQFLIQYYNGEERAKGNILERFSAQQFPDLHSELNLSSLELGDSALYFCASSVARDNAGNTIYFGEGSWLTVV.

The CDR3 region has the DNA TGTGCCAGCAGTCGGCTTTCAGGGGATTCACCCCTCCACTTT. Translated, it gives CASSRLSGDSPLHF. The chain carries TRBV3-1 (or the pseudogene TRBV3-2) and TRBJ1-6; perhaps TRBD1 as D (6 bases). Germline assignment: CDR1 LGHDT and CDR2 YNNKEL (reference sequence). The CDR3 is 14 amino acids. V dropped 6 bases and J dropped 8 bases, with 14 bases sitting between them.

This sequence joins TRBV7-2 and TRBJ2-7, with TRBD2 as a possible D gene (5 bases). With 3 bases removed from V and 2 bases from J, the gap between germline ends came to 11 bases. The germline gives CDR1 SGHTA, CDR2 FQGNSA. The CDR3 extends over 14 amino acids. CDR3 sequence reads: CASSFESGTYEQYF. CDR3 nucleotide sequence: TGTGCCAGCAGCTTCGAAAGCGGTACCTACGAGCAGTACTTC.

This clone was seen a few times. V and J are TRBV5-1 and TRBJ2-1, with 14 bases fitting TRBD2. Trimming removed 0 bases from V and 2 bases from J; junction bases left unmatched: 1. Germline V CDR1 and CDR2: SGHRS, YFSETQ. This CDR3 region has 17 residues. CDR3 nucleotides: TGCGCCAGCAGCTTGGGGACTAGCGGGGGGCCCTACAATGAGCAGTTCTTC. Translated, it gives CASSLGTSGGPYNEQFF.

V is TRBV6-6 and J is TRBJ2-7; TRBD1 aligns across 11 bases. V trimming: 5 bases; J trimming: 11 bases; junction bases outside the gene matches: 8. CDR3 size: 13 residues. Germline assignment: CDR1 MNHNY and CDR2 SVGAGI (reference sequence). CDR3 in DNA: TGTGCCAGCAGTACCTCGGGACAGGGGGTGAAGTACTTC. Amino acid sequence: CASSTSGQGVKYF.

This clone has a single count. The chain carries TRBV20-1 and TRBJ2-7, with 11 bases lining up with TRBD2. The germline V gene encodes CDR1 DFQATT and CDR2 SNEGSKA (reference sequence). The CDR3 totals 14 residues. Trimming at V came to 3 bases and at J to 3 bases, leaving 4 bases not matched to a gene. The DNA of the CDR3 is TGCAGTGCTAGTAGCGGGGGGGCAAGCTACGAGCAGTACTTC. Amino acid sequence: CSASSGGASYEQYF.